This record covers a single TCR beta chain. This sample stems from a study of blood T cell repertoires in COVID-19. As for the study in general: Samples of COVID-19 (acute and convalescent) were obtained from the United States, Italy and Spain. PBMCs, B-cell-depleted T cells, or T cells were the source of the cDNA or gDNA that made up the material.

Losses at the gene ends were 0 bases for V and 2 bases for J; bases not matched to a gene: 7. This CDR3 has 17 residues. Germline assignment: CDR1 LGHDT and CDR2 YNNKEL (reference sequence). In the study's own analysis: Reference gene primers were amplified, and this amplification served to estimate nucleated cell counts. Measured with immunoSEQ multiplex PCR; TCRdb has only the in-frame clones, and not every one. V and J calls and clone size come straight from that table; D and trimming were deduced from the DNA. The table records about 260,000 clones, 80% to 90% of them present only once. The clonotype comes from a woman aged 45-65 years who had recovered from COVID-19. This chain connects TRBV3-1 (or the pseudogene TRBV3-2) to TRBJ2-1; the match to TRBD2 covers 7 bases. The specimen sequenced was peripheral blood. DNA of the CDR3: TGTGCCAGCAGCCAAGATTGGAGGAGCGGGGCCTACAATGAGCAGTTCTTC. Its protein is CASSQDWRSGAYNEQFF.